The clone carrying this TCR beta chain was observed a few times. TCRdb re-analysed the reads in MiXCR, keeping a single row per CDR3 protein. The sample records around 630,000 distinct CDR3 sequences, 20% to 25% being singletons. The CDR3 is 19 residues long. Per germline, CDR1 DFQATT and CDR2 SNEGSKA (reference sequence). The V end lost 0 bases, the J end lost 3 bases, and 26 bases lay between the germline ends. The data were obtained in a study of T cell repertoires in cytomegalovirus infection. This chain connects TRBV20-1 to TRBJ1-2; the D is unclear. This clonotype was sampled from a human donor in good health (CMV status not recorded). Some clones in this sample may be carry-over from other donors' samples. Sequencing used CD8+ T cells from PBMCs. As DNA, the CDR3 is TGCAGTGCTAGAGATAAAGGGAGGGTTTTGAGGGATCTCGACTATGGCTACACCTTC. Protein product: CSARDKGRVLRDLDYGYTF.